These 4 T cell receptor beta chains were sequenced from one sample in a study of regulatory T cells in long-lasting Graves disease. Combining iRepertoire HTBI primers with Arm-PCR of CDR3 regions, the authors built TCR beta libraries. TCRdb analysed the multiplex PCR reads with MiXCR anew, one entry per CDR3 protein. Here the sample spans 320,000 or so distinct CDR3 sequences, about a sixth being singletons. Documented time point: newly diagnosed GD, antithyroid drugs for less than 3 months. RNA isolated from PBMCs was used to make the TCR library. The sample was peripheral blood mononuclear cells (PBMCs), taken at new diagnosis, from a patient treated with antithyroid drugs. Source of these receptors: a female donor with Graves disease.

A note on this clonotype: A clone one base away is much larger, so this may be a read error. V gene TRBV18 combines with J gene TRBJ2-1; either TRBD1 or TRBD2 may supply D (6 bases each). Germline CDR1 KGHSH, CDR2 LQKENI. The CDR3 is 14 residues long. Trimming shortened V by 3 bases and J by 13 bases, and 19 bases separated the two germline ends. The CDR3 sequence is CASSPLQGGETQFF. DNA of the CDR3: TGTGCCAGCTCACCGCTACAGGGAGGAGAGACCCAGTTCTTC.

This clonotype was recorded a few times. It may be a read error: a sequence one base away is much more abundant. The rearrangement joins TRBV28 to TRBJ2-1; 8 bases align to TRBD1. The CDR3 runs to 17 residues. In germline, CDR1 is MDHEN, CDR2 SYDVKM. With V trimmed by 2 bases and J by 4 bases, 10 bases remained unmatched. The CDR3 here is CASSLPIRQGFYNEQFF. In DNA, the CDR3 is TGTGCCAGCAGTTTACCGATCAGACAGGGGTTTTACAATGAGCAGTTCTTC.

This clonotype showed up many times. The chain joins TRBV28 to TRBJ1-5, with unresolved D. There are 16 residues in the CDR3. V was shortened by 5 bases and J by 2 bases, with 16 bases between the two germline ends. Germline loops: CDR1 MDHEN, CDR2 SYDVKM. Written as DNA, the CDR3 is TGTGCCAGCAGTCTGGGCTGGGCAGGAGGCAATCAGCCCCAGCATTTT. It encodes CASSLGWAGGNQPQHF.

The chain links TRBV19 to TRBJ2-7, with D tentatively TRBD2 (6 bases). The CDR3 runs to 15 residues. Germline values: CDR1 LNHDA, CDR2 SQIVND (reference sequence). V was pared by 1 base and J by 3 bases, with 13 bases between. CDR3 sequence: CASSIVGGERYEQYF. The CDR3 DNA reads as TGTGCCAGTAGTATAGTTGGCGGGGAACGCTACGAGCAGTACTTC.